This T cell receptor (beta chain) came from a study of T cell responses to AZD1222 COVID-19 vaccine. The study's findings and limits: The sample set comprised mostly white British donors with more females, and clonal diversity was possibly underestimated.

The protocol was immunoSEQ multiplex PCR, while the TCRdb copy is restricted to in-frame clones and leaves out a portion. The data show about 160,000 clones, roughly 86% seen once. About this clone: Its antigen is as yet unknown.

This sequence was found in an adult in good health. This material consisted of peripheral blood, taken on day 0 of AZD1222 vaccination.

The CDR3 loop is CASSYTRDTEAFF. CDR3 sequence (DNA): TGTGCCAGCAGTTATACACGGGACACTGAAGCTTTCTTT. The genes are TRBV6-2 or TRBV6-3 and TRBJ1-1; D is unclear. The CDR3 runs 13 residues. The germline gives CDR1 MNHEY, CDR2 SVGEGT. The germline V and J ends were trimmed by 3 bases and 3 bases, with 8 bases remaining between them.